This note documents a single T cell receptor (beta chain) sequence. This specimen belongs to a study of cytomegalovirus exposure and HLA in healthy donors. CDR3 length equals 18 residues. V lost 0 bases, J lost 1 base, and 5 bases stayed unmatched. The V gene's germline CDR1 is LGHNA and CDR2 YNFKEQ. This PCR relied on a set of 60 Vbeta primers and 13 Jbeta primers. Assay: immunoSEQ multiplex PCR; the TCRdb copy retains only in-frame clones and omits some. This sample has 150,000 to 200,000 clones; roughly four fifths occur once, and the top ten carry around 3.1%. The clonotype was recovered from a middle-aged woman in good health and CMV-seronegative. The material sequenced was PBMCs. This chain connects TRBV4-2 to TRBJ1-6; 8 nucleotides line up with TRBD1. CDR3 sequence (DNA): TGTGCCAGCAGCCAAGATGTCACAGGGGGGTCCTATAATTCACCCCTCCACTTT. This gives the protein CASSQDVTGGSYNSPLHF.